These 3 T cell receptor beta chains came from one sample sequenced in a study of siplizumab effects on memory and regulatory T cells. Assay used: immunoSEQ multiplex PCR; TCRdb lists only in-frame clones, some missing. The repertoire consists of about 110,000 clones, with more than 90% occurring once and the leading ten covering roughly 1.4%. Sequences were obtained from CD4+ T cells sorted from blood. The receptors originated from a human donor in good health.

This chain uses TRBV15 with TRBJ2-2; D is undetermined. Looked up from germline, CDR1 is LNHNV and CDR2 is YYDKDF (reference sequence). This CDR3 has 18 residues. Trimming cost V 0 bases and J 2 bases, with 16 bases left between them. The CDR3 DNA reads as TGTGCCACCAGCAGAGAAAGTCCCAGAATCCCAAACACCGGGGAGCTGTTTTTT. Translated: CATSRESPRIPNTGELFF.

This clone was found once. The chain is built from TRBV11-3 and TRBJ2-5; D possibly corresponds to TRBD1 (5 bases). V lost 2 bases and J 2 bases, leaving 12 bases between the germline ends. Germline CDR1 is SGHNT and CDR2 is YENEEA. CDR3 size: 15 residues. CDR3: CASSLSGMGQETQYF. The CDR3, as DNA: TGTGCCAGCAGCTTATCAGGGATGGGGCAAGAGACCCAGTACTTC. The full variable domain, in which reference TRBV11-3 and TRBJ2-5 provide the parts outside the CDR3, is EAGVVQSPRYKIIEKKQPVAFWCNPISGHNTLYWYLQNLGQGPELLIRYENEEAVDDSQLPKDRFSAERLKGVDSTLKIQPAELGDSAVYLCASSLSGMGQETQYFGPGTRLLVL.

The chain employs TRBV6-1 and TRBJ1-5; TRBD1 might be the D (6 bases). The V and J ends lost 1 base and 2 bases respectively, with 12 bases between them. CDR3 length: 16 residues. CDR1 and CDR2 from the germline V gene are MNHNS and SASEGT. The CDR3 nucleotides read TGTGCCAGCAGTGAAGAAGGGGGGCTGGGCAATCAGCCCCAGCATTTT. Translated, it gives CASSEEGGLGNQPQHF.